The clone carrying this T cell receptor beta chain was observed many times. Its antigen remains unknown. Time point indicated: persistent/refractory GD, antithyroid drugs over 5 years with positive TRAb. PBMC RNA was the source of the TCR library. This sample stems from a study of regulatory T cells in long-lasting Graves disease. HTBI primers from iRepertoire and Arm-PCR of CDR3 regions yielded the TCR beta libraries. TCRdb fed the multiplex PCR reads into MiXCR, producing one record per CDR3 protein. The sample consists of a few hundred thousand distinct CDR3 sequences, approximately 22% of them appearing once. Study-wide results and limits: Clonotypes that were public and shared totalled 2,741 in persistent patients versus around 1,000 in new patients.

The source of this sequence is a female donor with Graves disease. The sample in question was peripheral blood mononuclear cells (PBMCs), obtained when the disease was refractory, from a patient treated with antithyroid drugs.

The CDR3, as DNA: TGTGCCAGCAGTTCGTTAGGGGTCGGTGGGTCACCCCTCCACTTT. Its protein product is CASSSLGVGGSPLHF. V and J are TRBV27 and TRBJ1-6, with TRBD1 as a possible D gene (5 bases). Trimming left V 4 bases short and J 10 bases short, with 17 bases between. CDR1 is MNHEY, CDR2 SMNVEV, per germline (reference sequence). This CDR3 has 15 residues.